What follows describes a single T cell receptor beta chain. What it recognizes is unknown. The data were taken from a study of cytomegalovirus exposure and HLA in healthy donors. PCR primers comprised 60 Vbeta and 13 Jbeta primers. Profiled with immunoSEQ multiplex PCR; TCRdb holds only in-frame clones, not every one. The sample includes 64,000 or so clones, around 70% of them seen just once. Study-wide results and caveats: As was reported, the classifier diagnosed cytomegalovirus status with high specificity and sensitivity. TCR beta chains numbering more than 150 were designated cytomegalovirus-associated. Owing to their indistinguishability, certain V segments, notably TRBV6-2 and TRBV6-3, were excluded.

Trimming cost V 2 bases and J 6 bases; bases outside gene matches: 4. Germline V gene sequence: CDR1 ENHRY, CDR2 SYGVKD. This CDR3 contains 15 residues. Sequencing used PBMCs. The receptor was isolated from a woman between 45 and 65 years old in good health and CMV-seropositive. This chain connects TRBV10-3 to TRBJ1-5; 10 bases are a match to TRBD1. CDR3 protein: CAISEGTGEGQPQHF. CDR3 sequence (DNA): TGTGCCATCAGTGAGGGGACAGGGGAGGGTCAGCCCCAGCATTTT.